This T cell receptor (beta chain) was captured in a study of brain metastases from non-small cell lung cancer. Study-level points and caveats: T-cell infiltration was lower in brain metastases than primaries (P < 0.001). Brain metastases shared most TCR repertoire with primaries, with sparse T cells.

With respect to this clone: As yet, its antigen is unknown.

Data came from immunoSEQ multiplex PCR; TCRdb stores just in-frame clones and leaves some out. The profile covers about 2,000 clones, with 84% appearing a single time and 15% taken by the ten largest. The V end lost 3 bases, the J end lost 2 bases, and 9 bases lay between the germline ends. Germline-derived CDR1 and CDR2 are ENHRY and SYGVKD. This CDR3 has 14 residues. Sample: primary lung tumor tissue. The chain carries TRBV10-3 and TRBJ2-3; D is possibly TRBD1 (6 bases). This receptor was taken from a donor aged 40 or over with non-small cell lung cancer. CDR3 in DNA: TGTGCCATCAGTGAAGGGGGAGACACAGATACGCAGTATTTT. Amino acid sequence: CAISEGGDTDTQYF.